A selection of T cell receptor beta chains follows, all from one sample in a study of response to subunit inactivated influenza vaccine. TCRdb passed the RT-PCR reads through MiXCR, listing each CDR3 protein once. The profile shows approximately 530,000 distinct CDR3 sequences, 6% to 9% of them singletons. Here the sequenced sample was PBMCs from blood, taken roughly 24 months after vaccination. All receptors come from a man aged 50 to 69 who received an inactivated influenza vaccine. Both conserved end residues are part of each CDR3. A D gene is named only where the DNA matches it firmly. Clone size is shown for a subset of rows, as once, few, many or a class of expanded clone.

cdr3_aa: CSARETAPGNQPQHF
cdr3_nt: TGCAGTGCTAGAGAAACGGCACCAGGGAATCAGCCCCAGCATTTT
v_call: TRBV20-1
j_call: TRBJ1-5
clone_size: .
d_call: .

cdr3_aa: CASSETSGLETQYF
cdr3_nt: TGTGCCAGCAGCGAGACTAGCGGGCTAGAGACCCAGTACTTC
v_call: TRBV5-6
j_call: TRBJ2-5
clone_size: .
d_call: TRBD2

cdr3_aa: CAREGQGPNTGELFF
cdr3_nt: TGTGCCAGGGAGGGACAGGGGCCGAACACCGGGGAGCTGTTTTTT
v_call: TRBV19
j_call: TRBJ2-2
clone_size: .
d_call: TRBD1

cdr3_aa: CASSLGAGDPSGNTIYF
cdr3_nt: TGTGCCAGCAGTTTAGGCGCAGGGGATCCCTCTGGAAACACCATATATTTT
v_call: TRBV12-3/TRBV12-4
j_call: TRBJ1-3
clone_size: few
d_call: .

cdr3_aa: CASSAQREGEIRGTGELFF
cdr3_nt: TGTGCCAGCAGCGCACAGCGGGAGGGCGAAATTCGGGGCACCGGGGAGCTGTTTTTT
v_call: TRBV9
j_call: TRBJ2-2
clone_size: .
d_call: TRBD2

cdr3_aa: CSVVSGTYEQYF
cdr3_nt: TGCAGCGTTGTGTCGGGGACCTACGAGCAGTACTTC
v_call: TRBV29-1
j_call: TRBJ2-7
clone_size: many
d_call: .

cdr3_aa: CASSEVVTGNTEAFF
cdr3_nt: TGTGCCAGCAGTGAAGTTGTGACAGGGAACACTGAAGCTTTCTTT
v_call: TRBV6-1
j_call: TRBJ1-1
clone_size: many
d_call: .

cdr3_aa: CASSSLLAGGPNIQYF
cdr3_nt: TGTGCCAGCAGTTCCTTACTAGCGGGAGGGCCAAACATTCAGTACTTC
v_call: TRBV12-3/TRBV12-4
j_call: TRBJ2-4
clone_size: many
d_call: TRBD2

cdr3_aa: CASSSGTEDAFF
cdr3_nt: TGTGCCAGCAGTTCCGGGACCGAGGACGCTTTCTTT
v_call: TRBV12-3/TRBV12-4
j_call: TRBJ1-1
clone_size: few
d_call: .

cdr3_aa: CASSLATSGTYEQYF
cdr3_nt: TGTGCCAGCAGCTTGGCGACTAGCGGTACCTACGAGCAGTACTTC
v_call: TRBV5-6
j_call: TRBJ2-7
clone_size: many
d_call: TRBD2

cdr3_aa: CASSPPRGAFLGSGANVLTF
cdr3_nt: TGTGCCAGCAGCCCGCCACGGGGCGCTTTCCTAGGGTCTGGGGCCAACGTCCTGACTTTC
v_call: TRBV12-3/TRBV12-4
j_call: TRBJ2-6
clone_size: .
d_call: .

cdr3_aa: CASSSGPSYEAFF
cdr3_nt: TGCGCCAGCAGCTCGGGACCGTCGTATGAAGCTTTCTTT
v_call: TRBV5-1
j_call: TRBJ1-1
clone_size: many
d_call: .

cdr3_aa: CAISESDTQYF
cdr3_nt: TGTGCCATCAGTGAGTCAGATACGCAGTATTTT
v_call: TRBV10-3
j_call: TRBJ2-3
clone_size: many
d_call: .

cdr3_aa: CASSMPGRRTEAFF
cdr3_nt: TGTGCCAGTAGTATGCCGGGCAGAAGAACTGAAGCTTTCTTT
v_call: TRBV19
j_call: TRBJ1-1
clone_size: few
d_call: .

cdr3_aa: CSAQLTGFYGYTF
cdr3_nt: TGCAGTGCTCAACTGACAGGGTTCTACGGCTACACCTTC
v_call: TRBV20-1
j_call: TRBJ1-2
clone_size: .
d_call: TRBD1

cdr3_aa: CSSSRQGSDTQYF
cdr3_nt: TGCAGCAGTTCGCGGCAGGGTTCAGATACGCAGTATTTT
v_call: TRBV29-1
j_call: TRBJ2-3
clone_size: many
d_call: .

cdr3_aa: CASSLPSGRGYEQYF
cdr3_nt: TGTGCCAGCAGTTTACCCTCCGGCCGAGGCTACGAGCAGTACTTC
v_call: TRBV28
j_call: TRBJ2-7
clone_size: .
d_call: .

cdr3_aa: CASSFASGSSAYEQYF
cdr3_nt: TGTGCCAGCAGCTTCGCTAGCGGGAGTTCCGCCTACGAGCAGTACTTC
v_call: TRBV7-2
j_call: TRBJ2-7
clone_size: many
d_call: TRBD2

cdr3_aa: CSALGQGRETQYF
cdr3_nt: TGCAGTGCTCTGGGACAGGGGCGAGAGACCCAGTACTTC
v_call: TRBV20-1
j_call: TRBJ2-5
clone_size: many
d_call: TRBD1

cdr3_aa: CASNGVANTGELFF
cdr3_nt: TGTGCCAGTAATGGGGTTGCGAACACCGGGGAGCTGTTTTTT
v_call: TRBV19
j_call: TRBJ2-2
clone_size: .
d_call: .

cdr3_aa: CASSLGGTIATNEKLFF
cdr3_nt: TGCGCCAGCAGCTTGGGGGGTACGATCGCAACTAATGAAAAACTGTTTTTT
v_call: TRBV5-1
j_call: TRBJ1-4
clone_size: .
d_call: .

cdr3_aa: CAISDELAGSTDTQYF
cdr3_nt: TGTGCCATCAGTGATGAACTAGCGGGGTCCACAGATACGCAGTATTTT
v_call: TRBV10-3
j_call: TRBJ2-3
clone_size: .
d_call: TRBD2

cdr3_aa: CSAREGPDHNIQYF
cdr3_nt: TGCAGTGCTAGAGAGGGGCCGGATCACAACATTCAGTACTTC
v_call: TRBV20-1
j_call: TRBJ2-4
clone_size: .
d_call: .

cdr3_aa: CASRGQVSYGYTF
cdr3_nt: TGTGCCAGCAGGGGACAGGTTTCATATGGCTACACCTTC
v_call: TRBV7-2
j_call: TRBJ1-2
clone_size: many
d_call: TRBD1

cdr3_aa: CASRSWSGQETQYF
cdr3_nt: TGTGCCAGTAGGTCATGGAGCGGCCAAGAGACCCAGTACTTC
v_call: TRBV19
j_call: TRBJ2-5
clone_size: .
d_call: .

cdr3_aa: CATSKEGTPQNIQYF
cdr3_nt: TGTGCCACCAGCAAAGAAGGCACCCCCCAAAACATTCAGTACTTC
v_call: TRBV15
j_call: TRBJ2-4
clone_size: few
d_call: .

cdr3_aa: CASKLAGGNTGELFF
cdr3_nt: TGTGCCAGCAAATTAGCGGGAGGGAACACCGGGGAGCTGTTTTTT
v_call: TRBV7-2
j_call: TRBJ2-2
clone_size: .
d_call: TRBD2

cdr3_aa: CASSFKGQGATNEKLFF
cdr3_nt: TGTGCCAGCAGCTTTAAAGGACAGGGAGCAACTAATGAAAAACTGTTTTTT
v_call: TRBV7-9
j_call: TRBJ1-4
clone_size: .
d_call: TRBD1

cdr3_aa: CSARDGRGERETQYF
cdr3_nt: TGCAGTGCTAGAGACGGACGGGGGGAAAGGGAGACCCAGTACTTC
v_call: TRBV20-1
j_call: TRBJ2-5
clone_size: few
d_call: TRBD2

cdr3_aa: CASSYPGLAGSNEQFF
cdr3_nt: TGTGCCAGCAGTTACCCTGGACTAGCGGGATCCAATGAGCAGTTCTTC
v_call: TRBV6-2/TRBV6-3
j_call: TRBJ2-1
clone_size: .
d_call: TRBD2

cdr3_aa: CAISDGTGLLRGANVLTF
cdr3_nt: TGTGCCATCAGCGACGGGACAGGTCTATTACGTGGGGCCAACGTCCTGACTTTC
v_call: TRBV10-3
j_call: TRBJ2-6
clone_size: few
d_call: TRBD1

cdr3_aa: CASSPAVTDTQYF
cdr3_nt: TGTGCCAGCAGCCCAGCGGTCACAGATACGCAGTATTTT
v_call: TRBV13
j_call: TRBJ2-3
clone_size: few
d_call: .

cdr3_aa: CASRAIRGTGELFF
cdr3_nt: TGTGCCAGCAGGGCCATCAGGGGCACCGGGGAGCTGTTTTTT
v_call: TRBV7-9
j_call: TRBJ2-2
clone_size: .
d_call: .

cdr3_aa: CASSQGTGNNEQFF
cdr3_nt: TGTGCCAGCAGCCAGGGGACAGGGAACAATGAGCAGTTCTTC
v_call: TRBV16
j_call: TRBJ2-1
clone_size: many
d_call: TRBD1

cdr3_aa: CASSLGATSTDTQYF
cdr3_nt: TGTGCCAGCAGCTTGGGCGCCACTAGCACAGATACGCAGTATTTT
v_call: TRBV5-6
j_call: TRBJ2-3
clone_size: few
d_call: .

cdr3_aa: CATSDRIGHETQYF
cdr3_nt: TGTGCCACCAGCGACCGGATAGGGCACGAGACCCAGTACTTC
v_call: TRBV15
j_call: TRBJ2-5
clone_size: .
d_call: .

cdr3_aa: CASSHTRTERAFGETQYF
cdr3_nt: TGTGCCAGCAGCCATACTCGGACAGAACGAGCCTTCGGAGAGACCCAGTACTTC
v_call: TRBV5-6
j_call: TRBJ2-5
clone_size: .
d_call: .

cdr3_aa: CASSAASGTRYEQYF
cdr3_nt: TGTGCCAGCAGCGCAGCCAGCGGGACCAGATACGAGCAGTACTTC
v_call: TRBV7-8
j_call: TRBJ2-7
clone_size: .
d_call: TRBD2

cdr3_aa: CASGCGTGLGTDTQYF
cdr3_nt: TGTGCCAGCGGCTGCGGTACGGGGCTCGGCACAGATACGCAGTATTTT
v_call: TRBV6-7
j_call: TRBJ2-3
clone_size: many
d_call: .

cdr3_aa: CASSLSRGVHEQFF
cdr3_nt: TGTGCCAGCAGTTTATCGCGGGGGGTCCATGAGCAGTTCTTC
v_call: TRBV27
j_call: TRBJ2-1
clone_size: .
d_call: TRBD2

cdr3_aa: CASNQNRGDTQYF
cdr3_nt: TGTGCCAGCAATCAGAATCGGGGGGATACGCAGTATTTT
v_call: TRBV7-2
j_call: TRBJ2-3
clone_size: few
d_call: .

cdr3_aa: CASSPGQEAGGYTF
cdr3_nt: TGCGCCAGCAGCCCAGGACAGGAGGCGGGAGGCTACACCTTC
v_call: TRBV5-1
j_call: TRBJ1-2
clone_size: many
d_call: TRBD1

cdr3_aa: CASSPAISGANVLTF
cdr3_nt: TGTGCCAGCAGCCCCGCGATCTCTGGGGCCAACGTCCTGACTTTC
v_call: TRBV3-1
j_call: TRBJ2-6
clone_size: .
d_call: .

cdr3_aa: CASSETGVYGYTF
cdr3_nt: TGCGCCAGCAGTGAGACAGGGGTTTATGGCTACACCTTC
v_call: TRBV10-2
j_call: TRBJ1-2
clone_size: .
d_call: TRBD1

cdr3_aa: CASSLASGELKQYF
cdr3_nt: TGTGCCAGCAGCTTGGCCTCTGGGGAGTTGAAGCAGTACTTC
v_call: TRBV5-5
j_call: TRBJ2-7
clone_size: .
d_call: .

cdr3_aa: CSARRETSSLTDTQYF
cdr3_nt: TGCAGTGCTAGACGAGAGACTAGTTCTCTTACAGATACGCAGTATTTT
v_call: TRBV20-1
j_call: TRBJ2-3
clone_size: .
d_call: .

cdr3_aa: CASSYRISAETQYF
cdr3_nt: TGTGCCAGCAGTTACAGAATAAGCGCCGAGACCCAGTACTTC
v_call: TRBV6-5
j_call: TRBJ2-5
clone_size: .
d_call: .

cdr3_aa: CASSQGVGDRVTYEQYF
cdr3_nt: TGTGCCAGCTCCCAGGGGGTCGGGGACAGAGTTACCTACGAGCAGTACTTC
v_call: TRBV18
j_call: TRBJ2-7
clone_size: .
d_call: TRBD1

cdr3_aa: CAIQSLAGSSEQYF
cdr3_nt: TGTGCCATCCAGTCGCTGGCAGGCTCGAGCGAGCAGTACTTC
v_call: TRBV10-3
j_call: TRBJ2-7
clone_size: few
d_call: .